Sequencing of this T cell receptor (beta chain) was carried out in a study of control samples from healthy donors and cancer patients. CDR1 is MNHEY and CDR2 is SVGEGT in the germline V gene. The CDR3 is 14 amino acids. V lost 2 bases and J lost 7, with 14 bases in between. Repertoires were generated with immunoSEQ multiplex PCR, while TCRdb's copy carries only in-frame clones and drops some. The sample consists of 150,000 to 200,000 clones, around 93% of them appearing once. The sequence came from an older woman in good health. The rearrangement uses TRBV6-2 or TRBV6-3 and TRBJ2-5; D is possibly TRBD1 (7 bases). The sample comprised blood. CDR3 sequence (DNA): TGTGCCAGCAGTTACCAGGGGGGTGTGGGGACCCAGTACTTC. Its protein is CASSYQGGVGTQYF.